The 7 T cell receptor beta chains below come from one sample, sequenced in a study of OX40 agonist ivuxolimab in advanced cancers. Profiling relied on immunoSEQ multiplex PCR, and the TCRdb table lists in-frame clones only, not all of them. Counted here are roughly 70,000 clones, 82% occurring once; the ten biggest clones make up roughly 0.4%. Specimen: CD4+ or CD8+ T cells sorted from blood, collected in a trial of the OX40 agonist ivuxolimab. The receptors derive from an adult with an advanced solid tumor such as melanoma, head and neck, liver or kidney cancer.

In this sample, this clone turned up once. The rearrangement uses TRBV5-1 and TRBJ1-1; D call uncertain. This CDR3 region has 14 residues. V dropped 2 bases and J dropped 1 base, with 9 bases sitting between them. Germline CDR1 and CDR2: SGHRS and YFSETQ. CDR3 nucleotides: TGCGCCAGCAGCTTTAGGATATCGAACACTGAAGCTTTCTTT. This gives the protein CASSFRISNTEAFF.

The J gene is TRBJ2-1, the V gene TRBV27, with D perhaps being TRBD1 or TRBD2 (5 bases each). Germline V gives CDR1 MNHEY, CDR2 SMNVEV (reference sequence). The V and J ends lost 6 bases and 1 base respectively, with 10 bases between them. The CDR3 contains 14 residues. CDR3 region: CASRGTGSYNEQFF. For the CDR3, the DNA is TGTGCCAGCAGAGGGACGGGATCCTACAATGAGCAGTTCTTC.

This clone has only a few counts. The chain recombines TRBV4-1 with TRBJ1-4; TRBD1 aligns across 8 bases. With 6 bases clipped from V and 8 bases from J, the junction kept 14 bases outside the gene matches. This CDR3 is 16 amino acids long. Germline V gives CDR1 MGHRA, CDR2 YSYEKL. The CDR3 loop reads CASRETRRQGWEKLFF. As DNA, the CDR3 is TGCGCCAGCAGGGAAACCCGTCGACAGGGGTGGGAAAAACTGTTTTTT.

The CDR3 reads CSVVRGAEQYV. Written as DNA, the CDR3 is TGCAGCGTTGTTAGGGGAGCGGAGCAGTACGTC. The V call is TRBV29-1, the J call TRBJ2-7, with D perhaps being TRBD1 or TRBD2 (5 bases each). The CDR3 consists of 11 residues. Per the germline V gene, CDR1 is SQVTM and CDR2 is ANQGSEA. V gave up 4 bases and J gave up 7 bases, with 11 bases separating them.

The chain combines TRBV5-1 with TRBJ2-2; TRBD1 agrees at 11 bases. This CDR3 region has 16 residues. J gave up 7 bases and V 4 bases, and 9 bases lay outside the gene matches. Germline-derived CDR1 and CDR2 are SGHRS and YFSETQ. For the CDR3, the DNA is TGCGCCAGCAGCCTGCGGACAGGGGGCCGAGGCGGGGAGCTGTTTTTT. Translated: CASSLRTGGRGGELFF.

CDR3 in DNA: TGCAGTGCTAGCTCGGGCACACCCCTCCACTTT. Its protein is CSASSGTPLHF. V gene TRBV20-1 combines with J gene TRBJ1-6; D is ambiguous. CDR3 length: 11 residues. From germline, CDR1 is DFQATT and CDR2 SNEGSKA (reference sequence). Trimming removed 3 bases from V and 11 bases from J, with 8 bases in between.

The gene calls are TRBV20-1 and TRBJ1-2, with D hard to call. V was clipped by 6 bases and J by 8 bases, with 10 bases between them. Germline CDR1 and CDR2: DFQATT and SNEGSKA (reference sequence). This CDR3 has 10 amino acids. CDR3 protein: CSASSRGYTF. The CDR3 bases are TGCAGTGCGTCTTCACGAGGCTACACCTTC.